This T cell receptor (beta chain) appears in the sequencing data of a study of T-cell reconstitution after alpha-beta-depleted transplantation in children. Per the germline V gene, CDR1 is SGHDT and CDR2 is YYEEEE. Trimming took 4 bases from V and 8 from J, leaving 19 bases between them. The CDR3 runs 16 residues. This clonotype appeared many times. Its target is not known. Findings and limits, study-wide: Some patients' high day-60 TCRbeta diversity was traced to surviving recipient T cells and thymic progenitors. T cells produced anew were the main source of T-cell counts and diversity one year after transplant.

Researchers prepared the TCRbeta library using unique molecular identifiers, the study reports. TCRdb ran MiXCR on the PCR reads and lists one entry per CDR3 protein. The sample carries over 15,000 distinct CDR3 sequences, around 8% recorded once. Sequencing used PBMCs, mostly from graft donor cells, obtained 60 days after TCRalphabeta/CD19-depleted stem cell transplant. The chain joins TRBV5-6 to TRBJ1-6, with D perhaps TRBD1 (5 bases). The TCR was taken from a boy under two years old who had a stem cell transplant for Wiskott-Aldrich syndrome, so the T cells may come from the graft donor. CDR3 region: CASSLTPLLGDSPLHF. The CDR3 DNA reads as TGTGCCAGCAGCCTCACCCCCCTGCTAGGGGATTCACCCCTCCACTTT.